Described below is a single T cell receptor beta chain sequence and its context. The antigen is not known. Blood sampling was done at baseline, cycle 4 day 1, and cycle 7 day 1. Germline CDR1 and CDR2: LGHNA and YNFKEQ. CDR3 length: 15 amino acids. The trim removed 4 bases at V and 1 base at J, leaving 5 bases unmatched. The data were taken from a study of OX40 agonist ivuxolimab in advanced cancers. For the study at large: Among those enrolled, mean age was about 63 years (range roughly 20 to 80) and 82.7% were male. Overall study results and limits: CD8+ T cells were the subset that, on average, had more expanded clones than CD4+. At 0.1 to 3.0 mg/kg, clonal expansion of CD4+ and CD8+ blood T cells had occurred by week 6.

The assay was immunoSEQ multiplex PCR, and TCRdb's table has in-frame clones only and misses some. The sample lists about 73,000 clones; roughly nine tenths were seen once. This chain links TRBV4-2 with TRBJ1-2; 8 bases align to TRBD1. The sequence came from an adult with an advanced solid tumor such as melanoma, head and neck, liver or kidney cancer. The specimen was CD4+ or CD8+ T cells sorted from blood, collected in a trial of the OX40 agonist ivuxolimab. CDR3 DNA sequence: TGTGCCAGCAGCCTCAACAGGGGGAGTAACTATGGCTACACCTTC. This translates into CASSLNRGSNYGYTF.